This TCR beta chain is from a study of shared clonotypes between healthy human individuals. At the level of the study: Donors had three CD4 naive, three CD4 memory, two CD8 naive and one CD8 memory plate apiece.

CD4+ cells underwent separation, giving CD45RA+ naive and CD45RA-negative memory subsets. V gave up 4 bases and J gave up 9 bases, with 19 bases separating them. Germline CDR1 reads SNHLY; CDR2 reads FYNNEI. The CDR3 contains 15 residues. The data were produced by immunoSEQ multiplex PCR, yet TCRdb's version contains in-frame clones alone and is incomplete. The sample has fewer than 2.5 million clones, roughly 93% seen once. This clone was recorded a few times. J is TRBJ1-5 and V is TRBV2, with no clear D. This TCR was sampled from a young man in good health. Some clones in this sample may be carry-over from other donors' samples. The sample taken for sequencing was naive CD4+ T cells from PBMCs. Subset noted: CD45RA+ positively selected. CDR3 sequence: CASSALELIGVPQHF. The CDR3 nucleotides are TGTGCCAGCAGTGCGCTAGAGCTTATCGGCGTGCCCCAGCATTTT.